These 6 T cell receptor beta chains share one sample of origin, sequenced in a study of T cell responses to AZD1222 COVID-19 vaccine. Profiling relied on immunoSEQ multiplex PCR, and the TCRdb table lists in-frame clones only, not all of them. The sample records 85,000 to 110,000 clones, around nine tenths being singletons. Sequenced here: peripheral blood, sampled on day 0 of AZD1222 vaccination. The source of these receptors is an adult in good health.

The chain recombines TRBV5-1 with TRBJ2-1; 11 bases align to TRBD2. After removal of 7 bases from V and 1 base from J, the junction contained 10 bases not matched to a gene. The CDR3 is 17 residues long. CDR1 SGHRS and CDR2 YFSETQ come from the germline V gene. CDR3 residues: CASAGTSGAGSYNEQFF. In nucleotides, the CDR3 is TGCGCCAGCGCCGGGACTAGCGGTGCCGGGTCCTACAATGAGCAGTTCTTC.

V gene TRBV28 combines with J gene TRBJ1-2; no firm D call. Germline V lookup: CDR1 MDHEN, CDR2 SYDVKM. Deletions cut 6 bases from V and 4 bases from J, with 12 bases between. There are 13 residues in the CDR3. The CDR3 DNA sequence: TGTGCCAGCAGGAAAACAGATTTCTATGGCTACACCTTC. It yields the protein CASRKTDFYGYTF.

This clone has only one observation. The rearrangement links TRBV19 to TRBJ1-5, with D tentatively TRBD1 (5 bases). The V gene's germline CDR1 is LNHDA and CDR2 SQIVND (reference sequence). Trimming pared 4 bases from V and 7 bases from J, leaving 23 bases between. This CDR3 has 17 amino acids. The CDR3 loop reads CASSKSLGRREYQPQHF. In DNA, the CDR3 is TGTGCCAGTAGTAAGTCCTTAGGGCGCAGGGAATACCAGCCCCAGCATTTT.

This clone has just one count. CDR3 sequence (DNA): TGTGCCAGCAGTTTGCAGGGGGCGAACTACGAGCAGTACTTC. Translating it yields CASSLQGANYEQYF. The chain links TRBV27 to TRBJ2-7; 8 nucleotides align to TRBD1. V shed 3 bases and J 3 bases; nucleotides not matched to a gene: 4. Germline CDR1 reads MNHEY; CDR2 reads SMNVEV (reference sequence). The CDR3 spans 14 residues.

The rearrangement links TRBV12-3 or TRBV12-4 to TRBJ1-2, with no clear D. CDR3 length: 12 residues. The V end was cut by 6 bases, the J end by 2 bases, with 7 bases between. The CDR3 reads CASSSSNYGYTF. CDR3 nucleotide sequence: TGTGCCAGCAGCTCCTCCAACTATGGCTACACCTTC.

The gene calls are TRBV5-1 and TRBJ1-5; D ambiguous. CDR1 is SGHRS and CDR2 is YFSETQ in the germline V gene. Trimming took 0 bases from V and 5 from J, leaving 6 bases between them. The CDR3 is 13 amino acids. The chain's CDR3 is CASSLGPDQPQHF. The CDR3 DNA follows: TGCGCCAGCAGCTTGGGGCCAGATCAGCCCCAGCATTTT.